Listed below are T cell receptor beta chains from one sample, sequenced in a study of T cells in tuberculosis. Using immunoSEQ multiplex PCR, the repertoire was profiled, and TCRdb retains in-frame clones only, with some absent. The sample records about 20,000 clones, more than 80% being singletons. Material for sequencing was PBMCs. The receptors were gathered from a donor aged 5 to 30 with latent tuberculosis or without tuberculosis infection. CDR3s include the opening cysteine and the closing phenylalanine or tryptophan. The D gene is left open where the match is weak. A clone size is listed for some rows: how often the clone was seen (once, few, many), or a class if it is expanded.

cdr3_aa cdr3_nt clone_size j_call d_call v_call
CACPEGAYNSPLHF TGTGCCTGCCCCGAAGGGGCTTATAATTCACCCCTCCACTTT once TRBJ1-6 - TRBV30
CASTVGGSGNTIYF TGTGCCAGCACCGTAGGGGGCTCTGGAAACACCATATATTTT once TRBJ1-3 - TRBV28
CSVGRGGGYTF TGCAGCGTTGGGCGAGGGGGCGGCTACACCTTC - TRBJ1-2 TRBD1 TRBV29-1
CAWSVLNANTGELFF TGTGCCTGGAGTGTCCTAAACGCGAACACCGGGGAGCTGTTTTTT - TRBJ2-2 - TRBV30
CASAPGQTYEQYF TGTGCTAGTGCCCCTGGACAGACCTACGAGCAGTACTTC - TRBJ2-7 - TRBV12-5
CASSSPRDRAYGYTF TGTGCCAGCAGCTCCCCTCGCGACAGGGCCTATGGCTACACCTTC - TRBJ1-2 TRBD1 TRBV11-2
CASNYRGPEYEQYF TGTGCCAGCAACTACAGGGGGCCGGAATACGAGCAGTACTTC - TRBJ2-7 TRBD1 TRBV2
CASSLVYTSYEQYF TGTGCCAGCAGCTTAGTGTACACCTCCTACGAGCAGTACTTC - TRBJ2-7 - TRBV7-2
CASRAANTEAFF TGCGCCAGCAGGGCGGCGAACACTGAAGCTTTCTTT - TRBJ1-1 - TRBV10-2
CAGRQGSTDTQYF TGTGCCGGCAGACAGGGGAGCACAGATACGCAGTATTTT - TRBJ2-3 TRBD1 TRBV2
CASSPHSTLAGGLYNEQFF TGCGCCAGCAGCCCCCACTCCACCCTAGCGGGGGGGCTGTACAATGAGCAGTTCTTC - TRBJ2-1 TRBD2 TRBV5-1
CASSSDRSWGGELFF TGCGCCAGCAGCTCGGACAGATCCTGGGGCGGGGAGCTGTTTTTT once TRBJ2-2 - TRBV5-1
CASHRERAEAFF TGTGCCAGCCACAGGGAAAGGGCGGAAGCTTTCTTT - TRBJ1-1 - TRBV2
CASQSTGVQPQHF TGTGCCAGCCAGTCAACAGGGGTTCAGCCCCAGCATTTT - TRBJ1-5 TRBD1 TRBV2
CASSPHMNTEAFF TGTGCCAGCAGCCCGCACATGAACACTGAAGCTTTCTTT once TRBJ1-1 - TRBV7-2
CASRESAWSNQPQHF TGCGCCAGCAGAGAGAGCGCCTGGAGCAATCAGCCCCAGCATTTT - TRBJ1-5 - TRBV5-1
CASSPWTGGKAEKLFF TGTGCCAGCAGTCCATGGACAGGGGGCAAGGCGGAAAAACTGTTTTTT - TRBJ1-4 TRBD1 TRBV28
CASSFYRATGELFF TGTGCCAGCAGCTTCTACAGAGCCACCGGGGAGCTGTTTTTT - TRBJ2-2 - TRBV5-6
CASSLGQGGNYGYTF TGTGCCAGCAGCTTGGGACAGGGAGGAAACTATGGCTACACCTTC - TRBJ1-2 TRBD1 TRBV7-2
CASSVRGPNSYEQYF TGCGCCAGCAGCGTCAGGGGGCCAAACTCCTACGAGCAGTACTTC medium-sized TRBJ2-7 TRBD1 TRBV5-1
CASSEGGADYGYTF TGTGCCAGCAGTGAGGGGGGGGCCGACTATGGCTACACCTTC - TRBJ1-2 - TRBV6-4
CASSEGRGGWLPEAFF TGTGCCAGCAGTGAGGGGAGAGGAGGCTGGCTACCTGAAGCTTTCTTT once TRBJ1-1 - TRBV6-1
CASSGAGNTEAFF TGTGCCAGCAGTGGGGCTGGAAACACTGAAGCTTTCTTT - TRBJ1-1 - TRBV2
CASALTKRAFF TGTGCCAGCGCACTGACGAAGCGAGCTTTCTTT - TRBJ1-1 - TRBV28
CASSLVWRVPGQETQYF TGTGCCAGCAGCTTAGTATGGAGAGTGCCAGGGCAAGAGACCCAGTACTTC - TRBJ2-5 - TRBV11-2
CASSPPAGGYNEQFF TGTGCCAGCTCACCCCCAGCGGGGGGGTACAATGAGCAGTTCTTC - TRBJ2-1 TRBD2 TRBV18